The 21 T cell receptor beta chains below were found in one sample sequenced in a study of vaccination and CD4 T cells after COVID-19. As for treatment: roughly ten-day PBMC culture with coronavirus spike peptide pools or control peptides (ViraFEST assay). These receptors' antigens are unknown. The assay that was used to sequence DNA from cultured CD4+ T cells was the Oncomine TCR Beta short-read assay. TCRdb re-called the PCR reads through MiXCR, storing one row per CDR3 protein. The data hold around 12,000 distinct CDR3 sequences, with about 60% observed a single time. Sequenced material: CD4+ T cells from blood, cultured in vitro. These receptors were collected from a human donor who had recovered from COVID-19.

This clonotype was observed a handful of times. The chain carries TRBV20-1 and TRBJ1-2; 7 nucleotides align to TRBD1. CDR1 is DFQATT, CDR2 SNEGSKA, per germline (reference sequence). The ends lost 6 bases at V and 3 bases at J; junction bases unmatched: 7. The CDR3 runs to 13 residues. CDR3 DNA: TGCAGTGCAGGGACAGCGGCCTACTATGGCTACACCTTC. This translates into CSAGTAAYYGYTF.

The chain couples TRBV21-1 to TRBJ1-1. TRBV21-1 is noted as a pseudogene. The CDR3 spans 14 residues. CDR3 loop: CASTYSVAIGEAFF. CDR3 nucleotide sequence: TGTGCCAGCACCTACTCGGTGGCTATCGGTGAAGCTTTCTTT.

V is TRBV28 and J is TRBJ2-5; a possible D gene is TRBD1 (5 bases). The CDR3 has 16 residues. Germline CDR1 MDHEN, CDR2 SYDVKM. V gave up 2 bases and J gave up 3 bases, with 16 bases separating them. The CDR3 region is CASSLVARQQKETQYF. CDR3 coding DNA: TGTGCCAGCAGTTTAGTCGCTCGACAGCAAAAAGAGACCCAGTACTTC.

V usage is TRBV15 and J usage is TRBJ2-3, with 7 positions matching TRBD1. This CDR3 has 15 residues. V was clipped by 1 base and J by 2 bases; unmatched bases: 3. Germline assignment: CDR1 LNHNV and CDR2 YYDKDF (reference sequence). The DNA for the CDR3 is TGTGCCACCAGCAGAGGGGACAGATACACAGATACGCAGTATTTT. Translating gives CATSRGDRYTDTQYF.

The J gene is TRBJ2-3, the V gene TRBV28, with 9 bases aligning to TRBD1. This CDR3 has 15 amino acids. The V gene's germline CDR1 is MDHEN and CDR2 SYDVKM. J was trimmed by 2 bases and V by 3 bases; bases with no gene match: 3. In DNA, the CDR3 is TGTGCCAGCAGTTTCGGGACAGGGTTCACAGATACGCAGTATTTT. It is translated as CASSFGTGFTDTQYF.

The genes are TRBV7-6 and TRBJ2-7, with D maybe TRBD1 (5 bases). The CDR3 is made up of 15 amino acids. The ends were cut back, 1 base at V and 1 base at J, with 11 bases in the middle. Germline V gives CDR1 SGHVS, CDR2 FNYEAQ. This CDR3 reads CASSLVADTSYEQYF. The CDR3 bases are TGTGCCAGCAGCTTAGTCGCGGACACTTCCTACGAGCAGTACTTC.

The chain couples TRBV7-2 to TRBJ1-2, with unresolved D. CDR3 length: 15 residues. The V end lost 5 bases, the J end lost 7 bases, and 20 bases lay between the germline ends. The germline V gene encodes CDR1 SGHTA and CDR2 FQGNSA. The CDR3 DNA sequence: TGTGCCAGCAGCCTACCCTCGGGCAGGCGGAGTGGCTACACCTTC. It encodes CASSLPSGRRSGYTF.

V is TRBV19 and J is TRBJ1-5; 7 bases match TRBD1. The CDR3 covers 18 residues. V was clipped by 0 bases and J by 2 bases; unmatched bases: 10. Germline V lookup: CDR1 LNHDA, CDR2 SQIVND (reference sequence). CDR3 sequence: CASSIDRTRGLGNQPQHF. In nucleotides, the CDR3 is TGTGCCAGTAGTATAGATCGAACGAGGGGGCTCGGCAATCAGCCCCAGCATTTT.

This chain uses TRBV7-9 with TRBJ1-4, with D perhaps matching TRBD1 (5 bases). The CDR3 totals 16 residues. Between the trimmed V and J ends, which lost 5 bases and 8 bases, there was a span of 21 bases. Per the germline V gene, CDR1 is SEHNR and CDR2 is FQNEAQ (reference sequence). The CDR3 protein is CASSASAGGGGEKLFF. The CDR3 nucleotides read TGTGCCAGCAGCGCCTCGGCGGGGGGAGGTGGCGAAAAACTGTTTTTT.

This CDR3 is CASSDTARSLREQYF. CDR3 DNA sequence: TGTGCCAGCAGCGACACCGCTAGATCCTTACGCGAGCAGTACTTC. J is TRBJ2-7 and V is TRBV27; D unresolved. The CDR3 runs to 15 residues. The V gene lost 6 bases and the J gene lost 6 bases, with 21 bases spanning the gap. CDR1 and CDR2 (germline): MNHEY, SMNVEV (reference sequence).

By sample fraction, this clonotype is medium-sized. The gene calls are TRBV5-4 and TRBJ2-7, with D unresolved. This CDR3 comprises 14 residues. CDR1 is SGHNT, CDR2 YYREEE, per germline (reference sequence). Deletions cut 4 bases from V and 6 bases from J, with 17 bases between. The CDR3 loop reads CASSPQQAPGEQYF. In DNA form, the CDR3 reads TGTGCCAGCAGCCCCCAGCAGGCCCCGGGCGAGCAGTACTTC.

The V and J genes are TRBV28 and TRBJ1-5; unclear D gene. V was pared by 11 bases and J by 3 bases, with 11 bases between. CDR1 is MDHEN, CDR2 SYDVKM, per germline. The CDR3 is made up of 12 amino acids. The CDR3 DNA reads as TGTGCCGGAGGAAAAATCAATCAGCCCCAGCATTTT. Translating gives CAGGKINQPQHF. Based on the CDR3 plus reference TRBV28 and TRBJ1-5, the full variable domain is DVKVTQSSRYLVKRTGEKVFLECVQDMDHENMFWYRQDPGLGLRLIYFSYDVKMKEKGDIPEGYSVSREKKERFSLILESASTNQTSMYLCAGGKINQPQHFGDGTRLSIL.

This rearrangement joins TRBV6-5 to TRBJ1-5, with D maybe TRBD1 (6 bases). The germline V gene has CDR1 MNHEY and CDR2 SVGAGI. V dropped 4 bases and J dropped 3 bases, with 16 bases sitting between them. The CDR3 spans 16 residues. The chain's CDR3 is CASSSTATGFNQPQHF. In nucleotides, the CDR3 is TGTGCCAGCAGTTCGACCGCCACAGGGTTCAATCAGCCCCAGCATTTT.

This clonotype has a handful of counts. This chain links TRBV7-3 with TRBJ2-2, with TRBD1 as a possible D gene (5 bases). The V and J ends lost 2 bases and 2 bases respectively, with 9 bases between them. CDR3 length: 15 residues. Per germline, CDR1 SGHTA and CDR2 FQGTGA. The CDR3 coding sequence is TGTGCCAGCAGCTTATTTGGGGCAAACACCGGGGAGCTGTTTTTT. Encoded protein: CASSLFGANTGELFF.

The CDR3 nucleotides read TGTGCCAGCAGCTCAGGGCTTAGCAATCAGCCCCAGCATTTT. It translates to CASSSGLSNQPQHF. This chain connects TRBV7-2 to TRBJ1-5, with D possibly matching TRBD1 (5 bases). Per germline, CDR1 SGHTA and CDR2 FQGNSA. V lost 4 bases and J lost 0, with 7 bases in between. This CDR3 region has 14 residues. Combining the CDR3 with reference TRBV7-2 and TRBJ1-5 gives the whole variable domain GAGVSQSPSNKVTEKGKDVELRCDPISGHTALYWYRQSLGQGLEFLIYFQGNSAPDKSGLPSDRFSAERTGGSVSTLTIQRTQQEDSAVYLCASSSGLSNQPQHFGDGTRLSIL.

This sequence joins TRBV12-3 or TRBV12-4 and TRBJ1-5; D is undetermined. V was cut by 7 bases and J by 7 bases, with 23 bases left in between. The CDR3 loop spans 16 amino acids. This CDR3 is CASTLMSGGRWQPQHF. The DNA for the CDR3 is TGTGCCAGCACCCTAATGAGTGGAGGGAGGTGGCAGCCCCAGCATTTT.

V is TRBV20-1 and J is TRBJ2-3, with 7 bases lining up with TRBD2. Trimming at V came to 7 bases and at J to 0 bases, leaving 7 bases not matched to a gene. Germline CDR1 is DFQATT and CDR2 is SNEGSKA (reference sequence). The CDR3 contains 14 residues. CDR3 region: CSGEASGSTDTQYF. CDR3 nucleotides: TGCAGTGGGGAAGCTAGCGGAAGCACAGATACGCAGTATTTT.

This clonotype was counted only a few times. The chain uses TRBV7-8 and TRBJ1-5, with a weak D call TRBD1 (6 bases). The germline V and J ends were trimmed by 1 base and 0 bases, with 13 bases remaining between them. Germline-derived CDR1 and CDR2 are SGHVS and FQNEAQ. This CDR3 comprises 17 residues. DNA for the CDR3: TGTGCCAGCAGCTTAGTATCAGGGGCCGGTAGCAATCAGCCCCAGCATTTT. Encoded protein: CASSLVSGAGSNQPQHF. The full variable domain, completed using reference TRBV7-8 and TRBJ1-5, is GAGVSQSPRYKVAKRGQDVALRCDPISGHVSLFWYQQALGQGPEFLTYFQNEAQLDKSGLPSDRFFAERPEGSVSTLKIQRTQQEDSAVYLCASSLVSGAGSNQPQHFGDGTRLSIL.

The chain joins TRBV28 to TRBJ2-6; 7 bases are a match to TRBD1. Losses at the gene ends were 6 bases for V and 0 bases for J; bases not matched to a gene: 8. The CDR3 is 17 amino acids. Per the germline V gene, CDR1 is MDHEN and CDR2 is SYDVKM. Here the CDR3 DNA reads TGTGCCAGCAGGTCCACAGGGGCCAACTCTGGGGCCAACGTCCTGACTTTC. It codes for CASRSTGANSGANVLTF.

The gene calls are TRBV5-4 and TRBJ2-7, with D perhaps assigned TRBD1 or TRBD2 (5 bases each). The V end lost 2 bases, the J end lost 4 bases, and 13 bases lay between the germline ends. Germline V gives CDR1 SGHNT, CDR2 YYREEE (reference sequence). The CDR3 extends over 14 amino acids. CDR3 in amino acids: CASSFGQWGYEQYF. DNA of the CDR3: TGTGCCAGCAGCTTCGGCCAATGGGGGTACGAGCAGTACTTC.

V gene TRBV10-3 combines with J gene TRBJ2-7, with 8 nucleotides matching TRBD2. Germline trimming cut 5 bases from V and 5 bases from J; bases unmatched to any gene: 14. Germline CDR1 reads ENHRY; CDR2 reads SYGVKD. The CDR3 extends over 16 amino acids. CDR3 DNA sequence: TGTGCCATCAGTACGCCACCGGACACCGGGGGGGACGAGCAGTACTTC. Translation: CAISTPPDTGGDEQYF.